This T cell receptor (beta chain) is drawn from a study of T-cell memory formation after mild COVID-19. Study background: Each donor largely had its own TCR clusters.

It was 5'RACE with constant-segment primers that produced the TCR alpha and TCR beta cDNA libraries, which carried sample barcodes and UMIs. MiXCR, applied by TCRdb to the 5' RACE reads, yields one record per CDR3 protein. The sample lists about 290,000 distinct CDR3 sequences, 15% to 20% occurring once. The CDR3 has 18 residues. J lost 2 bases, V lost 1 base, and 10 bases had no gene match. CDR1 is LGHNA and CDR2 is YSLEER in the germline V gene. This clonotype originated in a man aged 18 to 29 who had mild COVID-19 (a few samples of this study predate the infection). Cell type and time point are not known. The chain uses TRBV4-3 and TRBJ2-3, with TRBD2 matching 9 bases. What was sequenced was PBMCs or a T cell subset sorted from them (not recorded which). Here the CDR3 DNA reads TGCGCCAGCAGCCAAGCGGGTAGCGGGGGTCTGAACACAGATACGCAGTATTTT. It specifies CASSQAGSGGLNTDTQYF.